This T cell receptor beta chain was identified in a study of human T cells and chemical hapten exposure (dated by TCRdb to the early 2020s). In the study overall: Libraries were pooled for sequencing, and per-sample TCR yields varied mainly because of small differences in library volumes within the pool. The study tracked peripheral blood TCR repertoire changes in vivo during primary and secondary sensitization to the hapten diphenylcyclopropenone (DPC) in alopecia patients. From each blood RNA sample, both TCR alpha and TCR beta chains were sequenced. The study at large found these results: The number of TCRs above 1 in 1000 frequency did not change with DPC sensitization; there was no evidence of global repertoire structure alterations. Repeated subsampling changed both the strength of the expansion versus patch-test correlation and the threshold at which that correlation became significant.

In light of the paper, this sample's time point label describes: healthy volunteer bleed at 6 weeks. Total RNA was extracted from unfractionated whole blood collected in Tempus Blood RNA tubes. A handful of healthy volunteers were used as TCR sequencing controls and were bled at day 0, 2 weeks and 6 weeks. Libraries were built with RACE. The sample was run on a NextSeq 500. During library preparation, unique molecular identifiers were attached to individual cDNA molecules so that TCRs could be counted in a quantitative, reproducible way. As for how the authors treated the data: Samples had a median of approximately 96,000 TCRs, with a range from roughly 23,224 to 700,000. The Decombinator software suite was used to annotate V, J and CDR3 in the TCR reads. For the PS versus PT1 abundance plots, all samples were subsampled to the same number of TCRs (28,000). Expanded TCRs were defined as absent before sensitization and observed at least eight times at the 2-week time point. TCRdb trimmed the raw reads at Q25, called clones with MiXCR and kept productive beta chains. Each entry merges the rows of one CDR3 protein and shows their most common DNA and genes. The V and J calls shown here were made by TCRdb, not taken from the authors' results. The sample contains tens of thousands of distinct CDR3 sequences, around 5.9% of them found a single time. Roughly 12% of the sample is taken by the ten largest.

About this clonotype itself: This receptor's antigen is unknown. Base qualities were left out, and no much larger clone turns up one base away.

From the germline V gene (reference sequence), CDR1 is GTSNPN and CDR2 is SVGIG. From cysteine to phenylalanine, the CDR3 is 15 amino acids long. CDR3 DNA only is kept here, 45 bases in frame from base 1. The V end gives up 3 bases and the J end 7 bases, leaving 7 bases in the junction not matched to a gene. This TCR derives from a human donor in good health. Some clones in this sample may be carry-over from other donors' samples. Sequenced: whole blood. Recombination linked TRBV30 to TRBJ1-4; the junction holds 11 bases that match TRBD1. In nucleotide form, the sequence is TGTGCCTGGAGCCCAACCGGGACAGGGGGTGAAAAACTGTTTTTT. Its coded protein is CAWSPTGTGGEKLFF.